This entry concerns a single TCR beta chain. This sample is drawn from a study of T cell changes during pregnancy in multiple sclerosis. The protocol was immunoSEQ multiplex PCR, while the TCRdb copy is restricted to in-frame clones and leaves out a portion. The data hold under 75,000 clones, with 91% observed a single time. Per germline, CDR1 SGHTA and CDR2 FQGNSA. The CDR3 runs 14 residues. V was clipped by 6 bases and J by 2 bases, with 14 bases between them. The sample in question was peripheral blood, obtained in the first trimester of pregnancy. The chain links TRBV7-2 to TRBJ2-7; a weak D match, TRBD2 (5 bases). The clonotype was recovered from a female donor with multiple sclerosis, enrolled in a pregnancy study. The CDR3 DNA reads TGTGCCAGCAGTTCTCCGGACTCGCCCTACGAGCAGTACTTC. This gives the protein CASSSPDSPYEQYF.